This TCR beta chain was sequenced in a study of blood T cells in healthy people across ages. With V trimmed by 1 base and J by 1 base, 4 bases remained unmatched. The germline V gene has CDR1 LGHNA and CDR2 YSLEER. This CDR3 has 16 amino acids. Through a sample-barcoded 5' primer and a J-beta primer mix, a second PCR was run for roughly 7 to 11 cycles. Using its own MiXCR run on the 5' RACE reads, TCRdb lists one record per CDR3 protein. Of around 800,000 distinct CDR3 sequences listed, under 45% are singletons. The receptor was isolated from a man between 60 and 70 years old in good health. The chain combines TRBV4-3 with TRBJ2-5, with TRBD2 matching over 9 bases. The sample consisted of blood. CDR3 region: CASSQGSGGIQETQYF. The CDR3 DNA is TGCGCCAGCAGCCAAGGAAGCGGGGGGATCCAAGAGACCCAGTACTTC.